The entry below gives a single T cell receptor (beta chain) sequence along with its context. No antigen is known for it. No much larger clonotype is one base removed from it; base qualities were not supplied. Patients with a history of autoimmune disease or receiving systemic immunosuppression were excluded from the trial. Peripheral blood for TCR sequencing was drawn from every dose cohort at baseline, at cycle 4 day 1 and at cycle 7 day 1. The samples were drawn from a first-in-human, open-label, multicenter phase I dose-escalation trial of ivuxolimab. Adults with locally advanced or metastatic melanoma, renal cell carcinoma, hepatocellular carcinoma or head and neck squamous cell carcinoma were enrolled in the trial. Before TCR sequencing, CD4+ and CD8+ T cells were separately sorted from peripheral blood. The germline V gene (reference sequence) provides CDR1 MNHEY and CDR2 SMNVEV. After removal of 0 bases from V and 5 bases from J, the junction retains 11 bases not matched to a gene. From the cysteine through the phenylalanine, the CDR3 covers 17 amino acids. The entry retains the CDR3 DNA only, 51 bases that are in frame from base 1.

This sample was taken from a study of OX40 agonist ivuxolimab in advanced cancers. With respect to the entire study: Ivuxolimab was an agonistic, fully human IgG2 monoclonal antibody directed against OX40 (CD134), a costimulatory receptor. The point of sequencing TCRbeta in the periphery was to test whether ivuxolimab changed TCR sequence diversity and drove clonal T-cell expansion. The paper reports the monotherapy dose-escalation portion (N of about 50 patients) of the phase I ivuxolimab trial. Of the 52 patients in dose escalation, about 20 had hepatocellular carcinoma, some 15 had melanoma, 9 had renal cell carcinoma and 9 had head and neck cancer. Intravenous ivuxolimab was administered to patients every 2 weeks at six dose levels: 0.01, 0.1, 0.3, 1.5, 3 and 10 mg/kg. A male proportion of 82.7% and a mean age of approximately 58 years, ranging from 23 to 79, were recorded for the dose-escalation cohort. Partial responses occurred in three dose-escalation patients: two with cutaneous melanoma and one with hepatocellular carcinoma. Prior anti-PD-1, anti-PD-L1 or anti-CTLA-4 therapy was permitted, and checkpoint inhibitors had been received by around 40% of dose-escalation patients.

Broad study findings and their caveats: After ivuxolimab, CD8+ T cells had more expanded clones than CD4+ T cells on average. Low levels of normalized T-cell clonal expansion were also seen in some patients who did not respond. In the 0.1-3.0 mg/kg groups, partial responders were among the patients with the lowest normalized peripheral clonal expansion, particularly in CD8+ T cells. The antigen specificity of the clonally expanded peripheral T cells was not determined. At doses from 0.1 to 3.0 mg/kg, clonal expansion was seen in both CD4+ and CD8+ blood T cells between baseline and week 6.

To sequence the TCRbeta CDR3 region, genomic DNA was isolated from the sorted cells. TCRbeta CDR3 regions were sequenced using the immunoSEQ Assay. Not all clones reach the TCRdb copy of this immuneACCESS table, which keeps in-frame sequences only. Checked studies attribute under half of the gap to unresolved V genes and leave the rest unexplained. The sample table holds some 90,000 clones, of which roughly 86% were seen once. The leading ten clones occupy roughly 4% of the sample. The TCR sequence derives from an adult with an advanced solid tumor such as melanoma, head and neck, liver or kidney cancer. Specimen: CD4+ or CD8+ T cells sorted from blood, collected in a trial of the OX40 agonist ivuxolimab. The rearrangement joined TRBV27 to TRBJ2-7; 9 central bases correspond to TRBD1. CDR3 reads: CASSLSGGTGWVHEQYF. The nucleotide sequence reads TGTGCCAGCAGTTTATCAGGGGGGACAGGGTGGGTGCACGAGCAGTACTTC.